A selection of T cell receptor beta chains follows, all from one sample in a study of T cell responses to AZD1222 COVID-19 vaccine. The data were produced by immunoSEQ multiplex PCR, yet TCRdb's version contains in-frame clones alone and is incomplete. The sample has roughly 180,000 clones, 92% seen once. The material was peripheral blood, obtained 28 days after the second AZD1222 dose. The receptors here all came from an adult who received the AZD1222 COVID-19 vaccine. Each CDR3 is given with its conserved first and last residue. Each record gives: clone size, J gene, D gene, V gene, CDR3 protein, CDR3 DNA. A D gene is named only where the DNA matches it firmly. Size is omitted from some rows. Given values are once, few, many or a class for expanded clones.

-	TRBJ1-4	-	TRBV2	CASTGLNEKLFF	TGTGCCAGCACGGGGCTCAATGAAAAACTGTTTTTT
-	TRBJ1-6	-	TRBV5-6	CASSLEGDYRERSPLHF	TGTGCCAGCAGCTTGGAGGGGGACTACAGGGAGAGATCACCCCTCCACTTT
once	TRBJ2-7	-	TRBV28	CASSQQTTLYEQYF	TGTGCCAGCAGTCAACAGACTACTCTCTACGAGCAGTACTTC
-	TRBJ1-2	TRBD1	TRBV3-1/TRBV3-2	CASSPWTGEGYGYTF	TGTGCCAGCAGCCCTTGGACAGGGGAAGGCTATGGCTACACCTTC
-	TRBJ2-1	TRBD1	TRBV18	CASSPRGQSSYNEQFF	TGTGCCAGCTCACCAAGGGGGCAGAGCTCCTACAATGAGCAGTTCTTC
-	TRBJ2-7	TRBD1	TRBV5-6	CASSSGQGYYEQYF	TGTGCCAGCAGCTCGGGACAGGGGTACTACGAGCAGTACTTC
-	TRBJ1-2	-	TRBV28	CASSLPRLDYGYTF	TGTGCCAGCAGTTTACCGCGACTGGACTATGGCTACACCTTC
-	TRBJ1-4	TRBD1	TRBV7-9	CASSSPTGGHEKLFF	TGTGCCAGCAGCTCACCGACAGGGGGCCATGAAAAACTGTTTTTT
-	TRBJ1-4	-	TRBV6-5	CASSYSGRTNEKLFF	TGTGCCAGCAGTTACTCGGGACGGACTAATGAAAAACTGTTTTTT
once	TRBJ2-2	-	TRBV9	CASSGQNTGELFF	TGTGCCAGCAGCGGGCAGAACACCGGGGAGCTGTTTTTT
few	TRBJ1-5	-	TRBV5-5	CASSLAAQRTSNQPQHF	TGTGCCAGCAGCTTGGCAGCCCAGCGTACTAGCAATCAGCCCCAGCATTTT
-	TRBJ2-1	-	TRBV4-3	CASSPDQWGSYNEQFF	TGCGCCAGCAGCCCAGACCAGTGGGGGTCCTACAATGAGCAGTTCTTC
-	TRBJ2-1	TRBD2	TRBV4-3	CASSQVLSGGYNEQFF	TGCGCCAGCAGCCAAGTATTAAGCGGGGGCTACAATGAGCAGTTCTTC
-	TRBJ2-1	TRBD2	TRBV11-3	CASSLPGGPKFF	TGTGCCAGCAGCTTACCGGGGGGGCCAAAGTTCTTC
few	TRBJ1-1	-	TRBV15	CATSRQGLNTEAFF	TGTGCCACCAGCAGACAGGGATTGAACACTGAAGCTTTCTTT
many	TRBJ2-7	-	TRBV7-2	CASTWWQYVDYEQYF	TGTGCCAGCACCTGGTGGCAGTACGTCGACTACGAGCAGTACTTC
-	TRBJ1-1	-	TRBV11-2	CASRSLRGTTEAFF	TGTGCCAGCAGATCCTTGAGGGGTACCACTGAAGCTTTCTTT
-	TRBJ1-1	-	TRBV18	CASSRGRLWPAFF	TGTGCCAGCTCGCGGGGCAGGCTTTGGCCGGCTTTCTTT
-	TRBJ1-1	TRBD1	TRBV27	CASSLSGQGANTEAFF	TGTGCCAGCAGTTTATCTGGACAGGGGGCGAACACTGAAGCTTTCTTT
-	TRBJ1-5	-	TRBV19	CASTPGGQRYNQPQHF	TGTGCCAGTACCCCCGGGGGGCAACGATACAATCAGCCCCAGCATTTT
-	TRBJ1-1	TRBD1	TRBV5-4	CASSFPGQGLYGEAFF	TGTGCCAGCAGCTTTCCGGGACAGGGACTATATGGGGAAGCTTTCTTT
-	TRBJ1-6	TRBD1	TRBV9	CASSAGGGQGHSPLHF	TGTGCCAGCAGCGCAGGCGGGGGACAGGGGCATTCACCCCTCCACTTT
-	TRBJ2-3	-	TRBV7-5	CARSGSGTSGKGGTDTQYF	TGTGCCAGAAGCGGCTCCGGGACTAGCGGGAAAGGAGGCACAGATACGCAGTATTTT
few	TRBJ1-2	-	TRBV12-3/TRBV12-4	CASSFSGYGYTF	TGTGCCAGCAGTTTTTCAGGGTATGGCTACACCTTC
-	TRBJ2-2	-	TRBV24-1	CATSDPRGLTGELFF	TGTGCCACCAGTGACCCCCGCGGGCTCACCGGGGAGCTGTTTTTT
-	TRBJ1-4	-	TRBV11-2	CASSLGGNEKLFF	TGTGCCAGCAGCTTAGGCGGGAATGAAAAACTGTTTTTT
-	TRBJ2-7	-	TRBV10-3	CAISENYEQYF	TGTGCCATCAGTGAAAACTACGAGCAGTACTTC
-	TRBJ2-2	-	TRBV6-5	CASSYDPPTAGELFF	TGTGCCAGCAGTTACGACCCACCGACGGCCGGGGAGCTGTTTTTT